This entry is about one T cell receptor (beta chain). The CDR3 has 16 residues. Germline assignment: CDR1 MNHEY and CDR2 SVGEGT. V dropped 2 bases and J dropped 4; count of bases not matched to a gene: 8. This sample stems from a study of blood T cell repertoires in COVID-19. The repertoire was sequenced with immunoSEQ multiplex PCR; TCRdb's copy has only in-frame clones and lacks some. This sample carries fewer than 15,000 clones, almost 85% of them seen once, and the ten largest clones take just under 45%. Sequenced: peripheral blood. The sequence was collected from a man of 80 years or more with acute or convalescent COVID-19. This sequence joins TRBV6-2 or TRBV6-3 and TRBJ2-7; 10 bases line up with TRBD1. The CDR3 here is CASSYARDRGLYEQYF. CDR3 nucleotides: TGTGCCAGCAGTTACGCCCGGGACAGGGGACTGTACGAGCAGTACTTC.